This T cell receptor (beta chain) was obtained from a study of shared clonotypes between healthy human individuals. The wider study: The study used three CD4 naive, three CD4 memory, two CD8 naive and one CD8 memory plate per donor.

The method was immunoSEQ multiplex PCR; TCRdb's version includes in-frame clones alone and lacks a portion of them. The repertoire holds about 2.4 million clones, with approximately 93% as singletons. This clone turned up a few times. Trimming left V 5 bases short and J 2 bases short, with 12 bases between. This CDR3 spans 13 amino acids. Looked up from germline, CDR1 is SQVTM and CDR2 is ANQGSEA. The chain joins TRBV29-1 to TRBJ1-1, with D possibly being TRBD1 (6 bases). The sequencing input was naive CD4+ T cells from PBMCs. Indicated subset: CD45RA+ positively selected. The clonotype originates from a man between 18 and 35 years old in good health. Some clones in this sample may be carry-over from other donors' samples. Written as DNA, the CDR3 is TGCAGCGTTTTCCGGGACATCAACACTGAAGCTTTCTTT. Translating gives CSVFRDINTEAFF.